These 18 T cell receptor beta chains share one sample of origin, sequenced in a study of response to subunit inactivated influenza vaccine. TCRdb re-analysed the RT-PCR reads in MiXCR, keeping a single row per CDR3 protein. The profile covers under 850,000 distinct CDR3 sequences, with less than 20% appearing a single time and about 11% taken by the ten largest. The material was PBMCs from blood, obtained 5 to 6 days after vaccination. The receptors were sampled from a man aged 50 to 60 who received an inactivated influenza vaccine.

This chain joins TRBV12-3 or TRBV12-4 and TRBJ1-1; TRBD1 matches 8 bases. The CDR3 is 14 residues long. Trimming removed 3 bases from V and 6 bases from J; junction bases left unmatched: 6. CDR3 protein: CASSFAGGIAEAFF. The CDR3, as DNA: TGTGCCAGCAGTTTTGCAGGGGGCATTGCTGAAGCTTTCTTT.

The chain couples TRBV7-2 to TRBJ2-3, with D maybe TRBD2 (6 bases). Germline values: CDR1 SGHTA, CDR2 FQGNSA. The CDR3 is made up of 15 amino acids. V lost 4 bases to trimming and J lost 4 bases, with 15 bases between them. This CDR3 is CASSSSGFGSDTQYF. Here the CDR3 DNA reads TGTGCCAGCAGCTCCAGCGGGTTCGGGTCAGATACGCAGTATTTT.

This clonotype was counted only a few times. This chain links TRBV3-1 with TRBJ2-6; D not resolved. The CDR3 totals 16 residues. Germline CDR1 LGHDT, CDR2 YNNKEL (reference sequence). Trimming cost V 0 bases and J 4 bases, with 10 bases left between them. The CDR3 bases are TGTGCCAGCAGCCAAGATCTAGGGCCCGGGGCCAACGTCCTGACTTTC. This sequence encodes CASSQDLGPGANVLTF.

This clonotype turned up a few times. The chain has TRBV6-1 and TRBJ2-6; tentatively, D is TRBD1 (6 bases). Per the germline V gene, CDR1 is MNHNS and CDR2 is SASEGT. Trimming pared 3 bases from V and 0 bases from J, leaving 18 bases between. The CDR3 spans 19 residues. The CDR3 coding sequence is TGTGCCAGCAGTGAGGAGTTCAGGGGCTTCAGCTCTGGGGCCAACGTCCTGACTTTC. Translating it yields CASSEEFRGFSSGANVLTF.

V is TRBV10-3 and J is TRBJ1-6, with D uncertain. This CDR3 has 13 residues. Between the trimmed V and J ends, which lost 0 bases and 12 bases, there was a span of 9 bases. Looked up from germline, CDR1 is ENHRY and CDR2 is SYGVKD. In nucleotides, the CDR3 is TGTGCCATCAGTGAGTCCCCCAGACAACCCCTCCACTTT. Protein product: CAISESPRQPLHF.

This clonotype was seen ten or more times. This chain connects TRBV7-2 to TRBJ2-3, with D perhaps assigned TRBD1 or TRBD2 (5 bases each). This CDR3 has 15 amino acids. Germline assignment: CDR1 SGHTA and CDR2 FQGNSA. The V end lost 2 bases, the J end lost 4 bases, and 13 bases lay between the germline ends. The CDR3 nucleotides read TGTGCCAGCAGCTTACAGGGAGCAATATCAGATACGCAGTATTTT. It yields the protein CASSLQGAISDTQYF.

This clonotype was found many times. This rearrangement joins TRBV29-1 to TRBJ2-3; 14 nucleotides match TRBD2. The junction had 7 bases not matched to a gene; V was cut back by 7 bases and J by 7 bases. The CDR3 has 14 residues. CDR1 and CDR2 (germline): SQVTM, ANQGSEA. CDR3 protein: CSGTSGGSPYTQYF. The CDR3, as DNA: TGCAGCGGGACTAGCGGGGGGTCCCCATATACGCAGTATTTT.

This clonotype was detected only a few times. The chain links TRBV7-2 to TRBJ2-5; no clear D gene. Germline lookup yields CDR1 SGHTA and CDR2 FQGNSA. The CDR3 has 13 residues. V was trimmed by 10 bases and J by 0 bases, leaving 12 bases between them. As DNA, the CDR3 is TGTGCCATCCGTATAGGGAACCAAGAGACCCAGTACTTC. This encodes CAIRIGNQETQYF.

V is TRBV9 and J is TRBJ1-5; no clear D gene. This CDR3 spans 16 amino acids. Germline loops: CDR1 SGDLS, CDR2 YYNGEE. The V and J ends lost 4 bases and 0 bases respectively, with 14 bases between them. The CDR3 is CASSPPLNDSNQPQHF. In nucleotides, the CDR3 is TGTGCCAGCAGCCCCCCCCTCAATGATAGCAATCAGCCCCAGCATTTT.

This clonotype was seen more than once but under ten times. V gene TRBV20-1 combines with J gene TRBJ2-1; 8 bases agree with TRBD2. CDR1 is DFQATT and CDR2 is SNEGSKA in the germline V gene (reference sequence). This CDR3 spans 13 amino acids. Trimming at V came to 8 bases and at J to 5 bases, leaving 8 bases not matched to a gene. CDR3 region: CSPWGTRDNEQFF. The CDR3 DNA follows: TGCAGTCCGTGGGGGACTAGGGACAATGAGCAGTTCTTC.

This clonotype was counted many times. The chain recombines TRBV12-3 or TRBV12-4 with TRBJ2-1; D not certain. The CDR3 is 13 residues long. V was pared by 7 bases and J by 6 bases, with 13 bases between. The CDR3 protein is CASTPSEFNEQFF. As DNA, the CDR3 is TGTGCCAGCACTCCTTCTGAGTTCAATGAGCAGTTCTTC.

This clonotype was observed a handful of times. The genes are TRBV6-1 and TRBJ1-5; possibly TRBD1 for D (5 bases). This CDR3 is 15 amino acids long. V lost 2 bases to trimming and J lost 3 bases, with 11 bases between them. The germline V gene encodes CDR1 MNHNS and CDR2 SASEGT. CDR3: CASSEWGMNNQPQHF. For the CDR3, the DNA is TGTGCCAGCAGTGAATGGGGGATGAACAATCAGCCCCAGCATTTT.

V and J are TRBV7-9 and TRBJ2-3; 8 bases agree with TRBD2. The CDR3 totals 15 residues. CDR1 is SEHNR, CDR2 FQNEAQ, per germline (reference sequence). The ends lost 1 base at V and 5 bases at J; junction bases unmatched: 5. The CDR3 loop reads CASSLVRSGGDTQYF. The CDR3 DNA is TGTGCCAGCAGCTTAGTGCGGAGCGGGGGAGATACGCAGTATTTT. Complete variable domain (other parts from reference TRBV7-9 and TRBJ2-3): DTGVSQNPRHKITKRGQNVTFRCDPISEHNRLYWYRQTLGQGPEFLTYFQNEAQLEKSRLLSDRFSAERPKGSFSTLEIQRTEQGDSAMYLCASSLVRSGGDTQYFGPGTRLTVL.

This clonotype has just a few counts. The chain recombines TRBV9 with TRBJ2-1, with 10 bases lining up with TRBD2. J lost 9 bases, V lost 4 bases, and 10 bases had no gene match. CDR3 size: 15 residues. Germline V lookup: CDR1 SGDLS, CDR2 YYNGEE. CDR3 protein: CASSTAGGPLSEQFF. Here the CDR3 DNA reads TGTGCCAGCAGCACAGCGGGAGGGCCCTTAAGTGAGCAGTTCTTC.

The rearrangement joins TRBV4-2 to TRBJ2-7; 7 nucleotides line up with TRBD1. V trimming: 1 base; J trimming: 3 bases; junction bases outside the gene matches: 6. Germline V gene lookup returns CDR1 LGHNA and CDR2 YNFKEQ. This CDR3 is built from 15 residues. Here the CDR3 reads CASSQGQGPYYEQYF. DNA for the CDR3: TGTGCCAGCAGCCAAGGACAGGGACCTTACTACGAGCAGTACTTC.

The genes are TRBV6-2 or TRBV6-3 and TRBJ1-6; D unclear. V lost 7 bases and J lost 0, with 10 bases in between. Germline CDR1 reads MNHEY; CDR2 reads SVGEGT. The CDR3 runs to 15 residues. The CDR3: CASKTQDSYNSPLHF. CDR3 bases: TGTGCCAGCAAAACGCAGGACTCCTATAATTCACCCCTCCACTTT.

The rearrangement links TRBV5-1 to TRBJ2-1; D uncertain. The germline CDR1 and CDR2 sequences are SGHRS and YFSETQ. Trimming took off 0 bases at V and 7 bases at J, with 8 bases between the two ends. The CDR3 spans 13 residues. For the CDR3, the DNA is TGCGCCAGCAGCTTGGCCAGCGTAAATGAGCAGTTCTTC. Translating it yields CASSLASVNEQFF. Full variable domain (missing parts from reference TRBV5-1 and TRBJ2-1): KAGVTQTPRYLIKTRGQQVTLSCSPISGHRSVSWYQQTPGQGLQFLFEYFSETQRNKGNFPGRFSGRQFSNSRSEMNVSTLELGDSALYLCASSLASVNEQFFGPGTRLTVL.

The chain couples TRBV9 to TRBJ2-1, with 7 bases aligning to TRBD2. Germline CDR1 is SGDLS and CDR2 is YYNGEE. The CDR3 covers 16 residues. Trimming cost V 2 bases and J 4 bases; bases outside gene matches: 9. This chain's CDR3 is CASSVRGGGPYNEQFF. In DNA form, the CDR3 reads TGTGCCAGCAGCGTTCGTGGGGGAGGGCCTTACAATGAGCAGTTCTTC.